The sequence of this T cell receptor (beta chain) was determined in a study of T cells after yellow fever vaccination. The wider study: Libraries from low-cell-number fractions were prepared with the SMART-Seq v4 Ultra Low Input RNA kit.

Study-level results: In post-booster samples, most primary-vaccination clones reappeared (just under 98% CD4, roughly 89% CD8).

V was pared by 6 bases and J by 10 bases, with 10 bases between. The CDR3 contains 11 residues. Ten or more counts support this clonotype. Its antigen is undetermined. The study made its TCR cDNA through 5'RACE template switching. That step introduced a universal primer site along with UMIs. From the 5' RACE reads, TCRdb called clonotypes with MiXCR, one entry per CDR3 protein. The table lists 60,000 or so distinct CDR3 sequences, more than 5.5% of them singletons. The clonotype originates from a young man who received the YFV17D yellow fever vaccine. The sample was CD8+ T cells sorted from PBMCs, taken on the day of the first yellow fever vaccination. This chain links TRBV12-3 or TRBV12-4 with TRBJ2-1; no firm D call. The CDR3 coding sequence is TGTGCCAGCAGAGATGTTTGGGAGCAGTTCTTC. This translates into CASRDVWEQFF.